This T cell receptor (beta chain) was retrieved from a study of blood T cell repertoires in COVID-19. Recruits, aged about 18 to 90 years, lived in 20 to 30 US areas. The study recruited exposed participants who had met a COVID-19 case within 2 weeks before entry. In the original workflow: Using reference gene primer amplification, nucleated cell counts were estimated. TCRdb keeps only in-frame clones here, not all; method: immunoSEQ multiplex PCR. D and trimming were read from the DNA, whereas the V and J calls and clone size are those reported in that table. The sample holds fewer than 350,000 clones; approximately 81% are singletons and the top ten take under 2%. The CDR3 totals 15 residues. Per germline, CDR1 MNHEY and CDR2 SVGEGT. The trim removed 4 bases at V and 6 bases at J, leaving 7 bases unmatched.

The chain uses TRBV6-2 or TRBV6-3 and TRBJ2-1, with 9 bases that match TRBD2. The clonotype originates from a woman aged 30 to 39 who had been exposed to COVID-19. Sequencing was done on a sample of PBMCs or T cells enriched from blood (not recorded which). CDR3 protein: CASSSTSGRGNEQFF. CDR3 coding DNA: TGTGCCAGCAGTTCAACTAGCGGGCGCGGCAATGAGCAGTTCTTC.